Following are 5 T cell receptor beta chains from one sample sequenced in a study of T cell responses to AZD1222 COVID-19 vaccine. Some clones are missing from TCRdb's copy, which holds only in-frame ones; the method was immunoSEQ multiplex PCR. The sample has over 100,000 clones, more than 85% seen once. The sample here was peripheral blood, taken on day 0 of AZD1222 vaccination. The receptors were gathered from an adult in good health.

The chain is built from TRBV7-3 and TRBJ2-1; 12 bases align to TRBD2. The germline V gene encodes CDR1 SGHTA and CDR2 FQGTGA. The length of the CDR3 is 16 residues. The V segment lost 3 bases and the J segment 9 bases; nucleotides outside the gene matches: 9. CDR3 sequence reads: CASSFSRLAGGGEQFF. The CDR3 DNA is TGTGCCAGCAGCTTCTCTCGCCTAGCGGGAGGGGGTGAGCAGTTCTTC.

The chain has TRBV29-1 and TRBJ2-7; TRBD1 aligns across 10 bases. The germline gives CDR1 SQVTM, CDR2 ANQGSEA. The CDR3 extends over 15 amino acids. Trimming at V came to 6 bases and at J to 6 bases, leaving 14 bases not matched to a gene. In DNA form, the CDR3 reads TGCAGCGTGGCCCCGGGGGGGACAGGGGTGGGCGAGCAGTACTTC. Translated, it gives CSVAPGGTGVGEQYF.

The chain employs TRBV5-1 and TRBJ2-7, with TRBD2 as a possible D gene (5 bases). V lost 4 bases to trimming and J lost 6 bases, with 17 bases between them. CDR1 SGHRS and CDR2 YFSETQ come from the germline V gene. CDR3 size: 14 residues. The CDR3 nucleotides read TGCGCCAGCAGCACCGATCGACTAATAAGCGAGCAGTACTTC. Protein product: CASSTDRLISEQYF.

CDR3 sequence: CASSTTGTGVYEQYF. The CDR3 region has the DNA TGTGCCAGTAGTACAACCGGGACAGGGGTCTACGAGCAGTACTTC. The chain recombines TRBV19 with TRBJ2-7; TRBD1 matches at 10 bases. The junction had 6 bases not matched to a gene; V was cut back by 4 bases and J by 3 bases. Per germline, CDR1 LNHDA and CDR2 SQIVND (reference sequence). This CDR3 spans 15 amino acids.

The genes are TRBV28 and TRBJ2-2; D unresolved. This CDR3 has 11 amino acids. The V gene lost 6 bases and the J gene lost 5 bases, with 4 bases spanning the gap. Per germline, CDR1 MDHEN and CDR2 SYDVKM. CDR3 DNA sequence: TGTGCCAGCAGGGGAACCGGGGAGCTGTTTTTT. It yields the protein CASRGTGELFF.